This entry features one T cell receptor (beta chain) sequence. These data come from a study of CD8 T cells in Susac syndrome. Trimming took 0 bases from V and 0 from J, leaving 9 bases between them. CDR1 and CDR2 from the germline V gene are SGDLS and YYNGEE. CDR3 length equals 15 residues. TEMRA cells were FACS-enriched, unlike CD8+ and CD4+ T cells, which were negatively isolated. The RNA, 0.5 to 1 ug, was put through reverse transcription using random hexamers. TCRdb passed the immunoSEQ multiplex PCR reads through MiXCR, listing each CDR3 protein once. The sample consists of some 200,000 distinct CDR3 sequences, nearly 95% of them appearing once.

The sequencing sample was made of CD4+ T cells from PBMCs. The chain uses TRBV9 and TRBJ1-2; D is ambiguous. The receptor comes from a human donor with multiple sclerosis. This CDR3 reads CASSVAIDSNYGYTF. CDR3 sequence (DNA): TGTGCCAGCAGCGTAGCGATAGACTCTAACTATGGCTACACCTTC.